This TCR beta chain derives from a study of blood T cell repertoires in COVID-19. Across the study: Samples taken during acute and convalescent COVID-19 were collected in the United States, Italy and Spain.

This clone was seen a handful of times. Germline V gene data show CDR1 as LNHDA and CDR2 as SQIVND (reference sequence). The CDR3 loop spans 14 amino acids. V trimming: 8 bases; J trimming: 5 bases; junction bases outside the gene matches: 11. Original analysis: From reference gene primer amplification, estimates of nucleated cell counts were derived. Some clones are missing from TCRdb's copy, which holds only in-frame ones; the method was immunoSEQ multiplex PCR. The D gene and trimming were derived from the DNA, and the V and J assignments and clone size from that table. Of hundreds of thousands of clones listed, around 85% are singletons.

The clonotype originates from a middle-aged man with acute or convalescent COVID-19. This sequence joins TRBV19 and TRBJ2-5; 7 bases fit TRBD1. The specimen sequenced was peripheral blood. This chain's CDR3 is CASHRTGQGETQYF. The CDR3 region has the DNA TGTGCCAGTCATCGGACAGGTCAGGGGGAGACCCAGTACTTC.